One and the same sample provided the 30 T cell receptor beta chains below, sequenced in a study of T cell responses to AZD1222 COVID-19 vaccine. The repertoire was sequenced with immunoSEQ multiplex PCR; TCRdb's copy has only in-frame clones and lacks some. The data contain 100,000 to 150,000 clones, over 75% of them singletons. The sample consisted of peripheral blood, taken on day 0 of AZD1222 vaccination. Receptor source: an adult in good health.

The chain employs TRBV5-1 and TRBJ2-2; D might be TRBD2 (5 bases). The CDR3 is 13 amino acids. Deletions cut 2 bases from V and 7 bases from J, with 9 bases between. CDR1 is SGHRS and CDR2 is YFSETQ in the germline V gene. CDR3: CASSFGEGGELFF. In nucleotides, the CDR3 is TGCGCCAGCAGCTTCGGTGAGGGCGGGGAGCTGTTTTTT.

CDR3 protein: CASSYSVNGVIDEQYF. As DNA, the CDR3 is TGTGCCAGCAGTTACTCGGTCAACGGGGTGATCGACGAGCAGTACTTC. This chain links TRBV6-5 with TRBJ2-7; maybe TRBD2 (5 bases). Germline V gives CDR1 MNHEY, CDR2 SVGAGI. V was cut by 0 bases and J by 5 bases, with 17 bases left in between. There are 16 residues in the CDR3.

This rearrangement joins TRBV3-1 (or the pseudogene TRBV3-2) to TRBJ2-5, with 7 bases fitting TRBD1. This CDR3 region has 15 residues. In germline, CDR1 is LGHDT, CDR2 YNNKEL (reference sequence). J was trimmed by 7 bases and V by 4 bases; bases with no gene match: 12. The CDR3: CASSRSGTAFGTQYF. CDR3 nucleotides: TGTGCCAGCAGCCGATCCGGGACAGCATTCGGGACCCAGTACTTC.

This CDR3 reads CAISAGSDRRSGNTIYF. The DNA of the CDR3 is TGTGCCATCAGTGCGGGATCGGACCGCCGCTCTGGAAACACCATATATTTT. The chain uses TRBV10-3 and TRBJ1-3; D uncertain. Germline V gene data show CDR1 as ENHRY and CDR2 as SYGVKD. The ends were cut back, 4 bases at V and 0 bases at J, with 16 bases in the middle. The CDR3 runs 17 residues.

This rearrangement joins TRBV18 to TRBJ1-5, with a weak D call TRBD1 (5 bases). CDR3 length: 15 amino acids. CDR1 KGHSH and CDR2 LQKENI come from the germline V gene. V lost 5 bases to trimming and J lost 5 bases, with 16 bases between them. This CDR3 is CASSGGGGRDQPQHF. CDR3 sequence (DNA): TGTGCCAGCTCAGGCGGCGGGGGTAGGGATCAGCCCCAGCATTTT.

The chain employs TRBV2 and TRBJ1-6, with a possible D match to TRBD1 (5 bases). Trimming shortened V by 2 bases and J by 12 bases, and 14 bases separated the two germline ends. The length of the CDR3 is 14 residues. Germline assignment: CDR1 SNHLY and CDR2 FYNNEI. CDR3 in amino acids: CASSESGGTEPLHF. CDR3 bases: TGTGCCAGCAGTGAATCCGGCGGGACCGAACCCCTCCACTTT.

CDR3: CASSHRDGAFF. In DNA, the CDR3 is TGTGCCAGCAGTCACAGGGATGGCGCTTTCTTT. The chain carries TRBV28 and TRBJ1-1, with D possibly TRBD1 on 6 matching bases. CDR3 size: 11 residues. With 5 bases removed from V and 11 bases from J, the gap between germline ends came to 12 bases. Germline values: CDR1 MDHEN, CDR2 SYDVKM.

The chain employs TRBV30 and TRBJ1-6; 8 bases match TRBD1. The CDR3 loop spans 14 amino acids. V lost 3 bases and J lost 7; bases outside the gene matches: 5. Germline-derived CDR1 and CDR2 are GTSNPN and SVGIG (reference sequence). The CDR3 DNA sequence: TGTGCCTGGAGATTTGACAGGGGAAATTCACCCCTCCACTTT. Translation: CAWRFDRGNSPLHF.

The rearrangement links TRBV28 to TRBJ2-1, with TRBD2 matching 9 bases. J was trimmed by 5 bases and V by 5 bases; bases with no gene match: 16. The CDR3 consists of 18 residues. CDR1 is MDHEN and CDR2 is SYDVKM in the germline V gene. The CDR3 protein is CASSGVGWLAGLHNEQFF. In nucleotides, the CDR3 is TGTGCCAGCAGTGGGGTCGGTTGGCTAGCGGGATTACACAATGAGCAGTTCTTC. Supplemented by reference TRBV28 and TRBJ2-1, the full variable domain reads DVKVTQSSRYLVKRTGEKVFLECVQDMDHENMFWYRQDPGLGLRLIYFSYDVKMKEKGDIPEGYSVSREKKERFSLILESASTNQTSMYLCASSGVGWLAGLHNEQFFGPGTRLTVL.

Only one count was recorded for this clone. V gene TRBV28 combines with J gene TRBJ2-1, with D possibly being TRBD2 (7 bases). Germline CDR1 is MDHEN and CDR2 is SYDVKM. V was pared by 6 bases and J by 7 bases, with 16 bases between. The CDR3 runs to 14 residues. The CDR3 DNA reads TGTGCCAGCAGCCGCGGGGGAACAGGGAATGAGCAGTTCTTC. This translates into CASSRGGTGNEQFF.

The chain links TRBV9 to TRBJ1-6; 10 bases match TRBD1. Germline V CDR1 and CDR2: SGDLS, YYNGEE. The V segment lost 0 bases and the J segment 9 bases; nucleotides outside the gene matches: 6. The CDR3 consists of 16 residues. The CDR3 loop reads CASSVEEGDRGSPLHF. In nucleotides, the CDR3 is TGTGCCAGCAGCGTAGAGGAGGGGGACAGGGGTTCACCCCTCCACTTT.

V and J are TRBV20-1 and TRBJ2-7; TRBD2 matches 7 bases. J gave up 5 bases and V 6 bases, and 4 bases lay outside the gene matches. The CDR3 loop spans 11 amino acids. Looked up from germline, CDR1 is DFQATT and CDR2 is SNEGSKA (reference sequence). The CDR3 sequence is CSARGLDEQYF. DNA for the CDR3: TGCAGTGCCCGAGGACTAGACGAGCAGTACTTC.

This chain connects TRBV15 to TRBJ2-5; D might be TRBD1 (6 bases). The CDR3 runs to 15 residues. Germline V lookup: CDR1 LNHNV, CDR2 YYDKDF (reference sequence). Trimming removed 2 bases from V and 2 bases from J, with 12 bases in between. The CDR3 sequence is CATSRSPGQQETQYF. Written as DNA, the CDR3 is TGTGCCACCAGCAGATCTCCCGGACAGCAAGAGACCCAGTACTTC.

This chain connects TRBV5-1 to TRBJ1-3; 9 positions agree with TRBD1. Germline trimming cut 3 bases from V and 4 bases from J; bases unmatched to any gene: 8. Germline V gene lookup returns CDR1 SGHRS and CDR2 YFSETQ. This CDR3 contains 16 residues. Here the CDR3 DNA reads TGCGCCAGCAGCTCAACAGGGGGCAAATTCGGAAACACCATATATTTT. It is translated as CASSSTGGKFGNTIYF.

The rearrangement uses TRBV3-1 (or the pseudogene TRBV3-2) and TRBJ2-5, with unresolved D. Trimming left V 0 bases short and J 7 bases short, with 15 bases between. Looked up from germline, CDR1 is LGHDT and CDR2 is YNNKEL (reference sequence). The CDR3 totals 15 residues. CDR3 nucleotides: TGTGCCAGCAGCCAAGAGCTACGGGTTGCACGGACCCAGTACTTC. Protein sequence: CASSQELRVARTQYF.

The chain carries TRBV6-1 and TRBJ1-5, with TRBD1 matching over 8 bases. The CDR3 loop spans 17 amino acids. The junction had 6 bases not matched to a gene; V was cut back by 2 bases and J by 0 bases. In germline, CDR1 is MNHNS, CDR2 SASEGT. The CDR3 loop reads CASSELGQANSNQPQHF. CDR3 nucleotides: TGTGCCAGCAGTGAATTGGGACAGGCTAATAGCAATCAGCCCCAGCATTTT.

The V call is TRBV28, the J call TRBJ1-1; 8 positions agree with TRBD1. The CDR3 is 14 amino acids. V was pared by 7 bases and J by 4 bases, with 8 bases of the junction left unmatched. Germline values: CDR1 MDHEN, CDR2 SYDVKM. Written as DNA, the CDR3 is TGTGCCAGCATCTCAGGGGGCACTGGCACTGAAGCTTTCTTT. Encoded protein: CASISGGTGTEAFF.

V is TRBV10-3 and J is TRBJ1-1; weak D call: TRBD1 (6 bases). The V end was cut by 6 bases, the J end by 4 bases, with 15 bases between. The CDR3 is made up of 14 amino acids. Germline CDR1 reads ENHRY; CDR2 reads SYGVKD. As DNA, the CDR3 is TGTGCCATCAGGTTAGGGGGTCGGGGCACTGAAGCTTTCTTT. Encoded protein: CAIRLGGRGTEAFF.

The chain couples TRBV5-5 to TRBJ2-7; TRBD2 matches at 8 bases. V shed 4 bases and J 3 bases; nucleotides not matched to a gene: 18. Germline V gene sequence: CDR1 SGHKS, CDR2 YYEKEE (reference sequence). The CDR3 consists of 18 residues. CDR3 amino acids: CASSPQGPLQRGNYEQYF. CDR3 in DNA: TGTGCCAGCAGCCCCCAGGGGCCCCTCCAGCGGGGGAACTACGAGCAGTACTTC.

This chain connects TRBV7-9 to TRBJ2-5; 8 nucleotides match TRBD1. Germline V gives CDR1 SEHNR, CDR2 FQNEAQ (reference sequence). The V gene end was trimmed by 5 bases and the J gene end by 4 bases; junction bases not matched to a gene: 6. The CDR3 contains 14 residues. CDR3 sequence reads: CASSPGQGRETQYF. The CDR3 DNA is TGTGCCAGCAGCCCAGGACAGGGTCGAGAGACCCAGTACTTC.

The DNA of the CDR3 is TGTGCCAGCAGCTTAGTCCCCAGTGGTCTTATCTATGGCTACACCTTC. This translates into CASSLVPSGLIYGYTF. V is TRBV7-2 and J is TRBJ1-2; D is unclear. The CDR3 is made up of 16 amino acids. From germline, CDR1 is SGHTA and CDR2 FQGNSA. Between the trimmed V and J ends, which lost 1 base and 4 bases, there was a span of 16 bases.

The CDR3 DNA reads as TGTGCCAGCAGCCCCGAGACAGGAAACGCCCAGTACTTC. Translation: CASSPETGNAQYF. The V gene is TRBV13, the J gene TRBJ2-5; maybe TRBD1 (6 bases). The germline V gene has CDR1 PRHDT and CDR2 FYEKMQ (reference sequence). The CDR3 runs 13 residues. V shed 5 bases and J shed 9 bases, with 16 bases lying between them.

The J gene is TRBJ2-1, the V gene TRBV28, with 11 bases matching TRBD1. Per germline, CDR1 MDHEN and CDR2 SYDVKM. This CDR3 comprises 15 residues. V lost 5 bases to trimming and J lost 12 bases; unmatched junction nucleotides: 12. CDR3 sequence reads: CASSPPGQGQGGQFF. CDR3 bases: TGTGCCAGCAGTCCCCCCGGGCAGGGACAGGGGGGGCAGTTCTTC.

The CDR3 region is CASSQVREGYGYTF. The CDR3, as DNA: TGTGCCAGCAGCCAAGTACGGGAAGGCTATGGCTACACCTTC. The V call is TRBV3-1 (or the pseudogene TRBV3-2), the J call TRBJ1-2; D unclear. The CDR3 length is 14 residues. Germline V gene data show CDR1 as LGHDT and CDR2 as YNNKEL (reference sequence). Between the trimmed V and J ends, which lost 1 base and 4 bases, there was a span of 10 bases.

The V call is TRBV4-2, the J call TRBJ1-3; D uncertain. The length of the CDR3 is 14 residues. Trimming pared 0 bases from V and 4 bases from J, leaving 7 bases between. Germline lookup yields CDR1 LGHNA and CDR2 YNFKEQ. The CDR3 is CASSQDMAGNTIYF. DNA of the CDR3: TGTGCCAGCAGCCAAGATATGGCCGGAAACACCATATATTTT.

The rearrangement links TRBV6-2 or TRBV6-3 to TRBJ2-1; D remains unclear. Germline V lookup: CDR1 MNHEY, CDR2 SVGEGT. The CDR3 is 12 residues long. Trimming pared 5 bases from V and 8 bases from J, leaving 10 bases between. CDR3 sequence (DNA): TGTGCCAGCAGTCTGCTCCGGGATGAGCAGTTCTTC. Translated, it gives CASSLLRDEQFF.

V and J are TRBV28 and TRBJ1-3; no reliable D call. V lost 3 bases to trimming and J lost 4 bases, with 7 bases between them. Germline lookup yields CDR1 MDHEN and CDR2 SYDVKM. This CDR3 is built from 13 residues. Here the CDR3 DNA reads TGTGCCAGCAGTTTTAAATGGGGAAACACCATATATTTT. This translates into CASSFKWGNTIYF.

This clone was counted a few times. This sequence joins TRBV12-5 and TRBJ2-3; no firm D call. In germline, CDR1 is LGHNT, CDR2 FRNRAP. The CDR3 covers 16 residues. V lost 1 base to trimming and J lost 2 bases, with 13 bases between them. The CDR3 sequence is CASGLGTDFLTDTQYF. CDR3 DNA sequence: TGTGCTAGTGGTTTGGGGACGGATTTTCTCACAGATACGCAGTATTTT.

The rearrangement uses TRBV12-3 or TRBV12-4 and TRBJ1-4, with D possibly matching TRBD1 (6 bases). This CDR3 region has 12 residues. V lost 3 bases to trimming and J lost 8 bases, with 7 bases between them. CDR3 loop: CASSFDREKLFF. CDR3 DNA: TGTGCCAGCAGTTTCGACAGGGAAAAACTGTTTTTT.

V gene TRBV7-8 combines with J gene TRBJ1-2, with 9 nucleotides matching TRBD1. Germline V gene sequence: CDR1 SGHVS, CDR2 FQNEAQ. CDR3 size: 16 residues. V was clipped by 1 base and J by 10 bases; unmatched bases: 13. CDR3 region: CASSLGFVGTGQDYTF. Written as DNA, the CDR3 is TGTGCCAGCAGCTTAGGGTTCGTGGGGACAGGGCAAGACTACACCTTC.